What follows are 11 T cell receptor beta chains derived from one specimen sequenced in a study of blood T cells in healthy people across ages. Combining a sample-barcoded 5' primer with a J-beta primer mix, a second PCR ran for roughly 7 to 11 cycles. Via MiXCR, TCRdb re-called the 5' RACE reads, giving one row per CDR3 protein. The sample includes 1.4 million to 1.5 million distinct CDR3 sequences, approximately 40% seen only once; the top ten take 7.9%. The sample consisted of blood. These receptors were obtained from a young woman in good health.

As DNA, the CDR3 is TGTGCCAGCAGACGGACTAGCGGGTCGGAGACCCAGTACTTC. This encodes CASRRTSGSETQYF. The chain employs TRBV6-2 or TRBV6-3 and TRBJ2-5; TRBD2 agrees at 11 bases. Germline values: CDR1 MNHEY, CDR2 SVGEGT. V shed 6 bases, J shed 5 bases, and the junction held 5 bases outside the gene matches. CDR3 length: 14 amino acids.

The V and J genes are TRBV15 and TRBJ2-1; D call uncertain. CDR3 length: 13 residues. V gave up 1 base and J gave up 8 bases, with 9 bases separating them. The V gene's germline CDR1 is LNHNV and CDR2 YYDKDF (reference sequence). The CDR3 nucleotides are TGTGCCACCAGCAGAGTTCGCAGCGATGAGCAGTTCTTC. Amino acid sequence: CATSRVRSDEQFF.

The CDR3 nucleotides read TGTGCCAGCAGCCCGACTGGCGGGACCAGTAGTTCCTACAATGAGCAGTTCTTC. It is translated as CASSPTGGTSSSYNEQFF. The chain employs TRBV4-2 and TRBJ2-1; a weak D match, TRBD2 (6 bases). The CDR3 extends over 18 amino acids. CDR1 LGHNA and CDR2 YNFKEQ come from the germline V gene. V lost 4 bases to trimming and J lost 1 base, with 20 bases between them.

This clonotype came up once. This chain links TRBV15 with TRBJ2-7; TRBD2 agrees at 14 bases. The CDR3 covers 16 residues. Germline-derived CDR1 and CDR2 are LNHNV and YYDKDF (reference sequence). The junction had 3 bases not matched to a gene; V was cut back by 5 bases and J by 0 bases. The CDR3 region has the DNA TGTGCCACCAGCGTCGGGACTAGCGGGAGCTCCTACGAGCAGTACTTC. The encoded protein is CATSVGTSGSSYEQYF.

V usage is TRBV5-1 and J usage is TRBJ2-3; D not certain. The V gene lost 2 bases and the J gene lost 1 base, with 11 bases spanning the gap. CDR3 size: 15 residues. The germline V gene has CDR1 SGHRS and CDR2 YFSETQ. The CDR3 bases are TGCGCCAGCAGCTTCGTGGTGAGTGGCACAGATACGCAGTATTTT. Translation: CASSFVVSGTDTQYF.

Only a few counts were recorded for this clonotype. The CDR3 coding sequence is TGTGCCAGCAGCCTCCTCTCCGGGACCCTAAGGTCCAATGAGCAGTTCTTC. Translating it yields CASSLLSGTLRSNEQFF. The chain carries TRBV9 and TRBJ2-1, with D perhaps assigned TRBD1 or TRBD2 (5 bases each). From germline, CDR1 is SGDLS and CDR2 YYNGEE. Trimming stripped 4 bases from V and 6 bases from J, with 23 bases between. The CDR3 runs to 17 residues.

This clonotype was seen only once. The CDR3 spells CASSQDPVGGYQETQYF. In DNA form, the CDR3 reads TGCGCCAGCAGCCAAGACCCCGTTGGGGGTTACCAAGAGACCCAGTACTTC. The V gene is TRBV4-1, the J gene TRBJ2-5, with D perhaps assigned TRBD1 or TRBD2 (5 bases each). Trimming removed 0 bases at V and 0 bases at J, with 14 bases between. The germline V gene encodes CDR1 MGHRA and CDR2 YSYEKL. The length of the CDR3 is 17 residues.

This clonotype was observed a handful of times. The chain couples TRBV20-1 to TRBJ2-1; a weak D match, TRBD1 (6 bases). Germline loops: CDR1 DFQATT, CDR2 SNEGSKA (reference sequence). The CDR3 contains 13 residues. The ends were cut back, 4 bases at V and 6 bases at J, with 13 bases in the middle. CDR3 residues: CSATGTQRNEQFF. The DNA of the CDR3 is TGCAGTGCTACGGGGACACAGCGCAATGAGCAGTTCTTC.

The chain combines TRBV3-1 with TRBJ1-2; no definite D call. The V and J ends lost 7 bases and 8 bases respectively, with 14 bases between them. This CDR3 is 12 amino acids long. The V gene's germline CDR1 is LGHDT and CDR2 YNNKEL (reference sequence). The CDR3 here is CASTKLGSGYTF. As DNA, the CDR3 is TGTGCCAGCACCAAGCTCGGGTCCGGCTACACCTTC.

This clonotype was seen only a few times. J is TRBJ2-4 and V is TRBV20-1; 9 bases are shared with TRBD1. The tail of the sequence fits TRBJ2-7 better, so the J call may be wrong. Germline V lookup: CDR1 DFQATT, CDR2 SNEGSKA (reference sequence). CDR3 size: 12 residues. The CDR3 protein is CSASGTGSEQYF. CDR3 coding DNA: TGCAGTGCTAGCGGGACAGGGAGCGAGCAGTACTTC.

This clonotype has a handful of counts. The V call is TRBV20-1, the J call TRBJ2-7, with 7 bases identical to TRBD2. V was pared by 1 base and J by 1 base, with 1 base of the junction left unmatched. This CDR3 is built from 13 residues. Germline CDR1 DFQATT, CDR2 SNEGSKA (reference sequence). The CDR3: CSARASGSYEQYF. The CDR3 bases are TGCAGTGCTAGAGCTAGCGGTTCCTACGAGCAGTACTTC.